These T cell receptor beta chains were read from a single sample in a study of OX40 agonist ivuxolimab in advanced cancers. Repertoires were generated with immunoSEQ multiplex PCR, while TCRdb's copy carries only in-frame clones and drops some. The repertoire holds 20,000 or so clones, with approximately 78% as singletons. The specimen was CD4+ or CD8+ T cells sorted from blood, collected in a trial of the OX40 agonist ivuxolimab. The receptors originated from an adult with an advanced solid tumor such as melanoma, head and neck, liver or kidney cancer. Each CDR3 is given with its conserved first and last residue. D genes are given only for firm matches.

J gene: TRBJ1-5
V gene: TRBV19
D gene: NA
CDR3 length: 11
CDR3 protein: CASSGDQPQHF
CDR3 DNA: TGTGCCAGTAGTGGGGATCAGCCCCAGCATTTT

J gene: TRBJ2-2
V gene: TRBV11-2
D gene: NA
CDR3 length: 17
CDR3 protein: CASSPRRASNEHRGAVF
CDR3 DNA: TGTGCCAGCAGCCCCCGCAGAGCCTCCAACGAACACCGGGGAGCTGTTTTT

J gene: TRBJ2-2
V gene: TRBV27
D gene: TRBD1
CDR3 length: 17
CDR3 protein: CASSHLPGQGWTGELFF
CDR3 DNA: TGTGCCAGCAGCCACTTACCGGGACAGGGTTGGACCGGGGAGCTGTTTTTT

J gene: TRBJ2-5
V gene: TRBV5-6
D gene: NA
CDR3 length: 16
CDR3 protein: CASSLDSSSNQETQYF
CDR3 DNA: TGTGCCAGCAGCTTGGATTCTAGCAGTAACCAAGAGACCCAGTACTTC

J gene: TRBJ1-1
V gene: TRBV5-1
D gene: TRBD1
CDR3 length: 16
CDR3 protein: CASSPGTGWDNTEAFF
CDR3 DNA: TGCGCCAGCAGCCCCGGGACAGGGTGGGACAACACTGAAGCTTTCTTT

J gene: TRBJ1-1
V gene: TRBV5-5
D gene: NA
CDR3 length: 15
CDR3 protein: CASSLDWGRYTEAFF
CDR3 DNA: TGTGCCAGCAGCTTGGACTGGGGCCGCTACACTGAAGCTTTCTTT

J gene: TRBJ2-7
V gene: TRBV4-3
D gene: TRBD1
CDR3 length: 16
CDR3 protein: CASSPSRGTGGYEQYF
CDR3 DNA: TGCGCCAGCAGCCCCTCGAGAGGGACAGGTGGCTACGAGCAGTACTTC

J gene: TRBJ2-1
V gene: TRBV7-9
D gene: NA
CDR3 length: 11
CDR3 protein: CASSLSPEQFF
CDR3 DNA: TGTGCCAGCAGCCTATCTCCTGAGCAGTTCTTC

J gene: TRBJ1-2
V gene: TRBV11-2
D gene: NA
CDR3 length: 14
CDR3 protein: CASSLLGQSYGYTF
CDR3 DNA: TGTGCCAGCAGCCTACTAGGGCAGAGCTATGGCTACACCTTC

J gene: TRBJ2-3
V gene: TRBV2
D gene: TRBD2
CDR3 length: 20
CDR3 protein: CASSEAQGVWREGPTDTQYF
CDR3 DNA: TGTGCCAGCAGTGAAGCGCAAGGGGTCTGGCGGGAGGGCCCCACAGATACGCAGTATTTT